These 32 T cell receptor beta chains were sequenced from one sample in a study of blood T cell repertoires in COVID-19. The method was immunoSEQ multiplex PCR; TCRdb's version includes in-frame clones alone and lacks a portion of them. The sample has about 62,000 clones, about 86% seen once. The sample taken for sequencing was peripheral blood. Receptors originate from a human donor in a cohort sampled during active COVID-19.

This clone appeared a few times. The V gene is TRBV6-4, the J gene TRBJ2-2, with 14 bases aligning to TRBD2. The germline V gene encodes CDR1 MRHNA and CDR2 SNTAGT. J gave up 7 bases and V 7 bases, and 11 bases lay outside the gene matches. This CDR3 is built from 17 residues. CDR3 amino acids: CASILTSGRAGSGELFF. As DNA, the CDR3 is TGTGCCAGCATTTTGACTAGCGGGAGGGCCGGGAGCGGGGAGCTGTTTTTT.

This chain uses TRBV9 with TRBJ2-6; a weak D match, TRBD2 (5 bases). V shed 0 bases and J shed 0 bases, with 7 bases lying between them. The CDR3 is 16 amino acids. Germline CDR1 reads SGDLS; CDR2 reads YYNGEE. Here the CDR3 DNA reads TGTGCCAGCAGCGTAGCTGGGAGCTCTGGGGCCAACGTCCTGACTTTC. Residues: CASSVAGSSGANVLTF.

This chain joins TRBV20-1 and TRBJ2-3, with 8 bases identical to TRBD2. Germline loops: CDR1 DFQATT, CDR2 SNEGSKA (reference sequence). The CDR3 has 18 residues. V shed 3 bases and J 5 bases; nucleotides not matched to a gene: 19. For the CDR3, the DNA is TGCAGTGCTAGTAGATTGCGCGGGGGGCCCCCCCCCGGAGATACGCAGTATTTT. It is translated as CSASRLRGGPPPGDTQYF.

The chain employs TRBV6-6 and TRBJ2-2; 10 bases are a match to TRBD2. The CDR3 covers 19 residues. V was pared by 5 bases and J by 0 bases, with 12 bases of the junction left unmatched. CDR1 is MNHNY and CDR2 is SVGAGI in the germline V gene (reference sequence). The DNA for the CDR3 is TGTGCCAGCAGTCGGTCAAGGAGCGGGGGGGTTTCGAACACCGGGGAGCTGTTTTTT. Amino acid sequence: CASSRSRSGGVSNTGELFF.

The gene calls are TRBV6-6 and TRBJ1-2; a weak D match, TRBD1 (6 bases). With 6 bases removed from V and 5 bases from J, the gap between germline ends came to 19 bases. Germline V lookup: CDR1 MNHNY, CDR2 SVGAGI (reference sequence). This CDR3 region has 15 residues. CDR3 residues: CASRAGQRNLYGYTF. The CDR3, as DNA: TGTGCCAGCAGGGCCGGACAGAGGAACCTGTATGGCTACACCTTC.

The rearrangement links TRBV19 to TRBJ1-5, with 9 bases aligning to TRBD1. The CDR3 covers 12 residues. V was clipped by 10 bases and J by 6 bases; unmatched bases: 4. Germline loops: CDR1 LNHDA, CDR2 SQIVND (reference sequence). The CDR3 protein is CATDRGGQPQHF. DNA of the CDR3: TGTGCCACGGACAGGGGAGGTCAGCCCCAGCATTTT. The whole variable domain, remainder taken from reference TRBV19 and TRBJ1-5, is DGGITQSPKYLFRKEGQNVTLSCEQNLNHDAMYWYRQDPGQGLRLIYYSQIVNDFQKGDIAEGYSVSREKKESFPLTVTSAQKNPTAFYLCATDRGGQPQHFGDGTRLSIL.

This clone has just one count. J is TRBJ2-7 and V is TRBV3-1 (or the pseudogene TRBV3-2); D is undetermined. The V end lost 0 bases, the J end lost 9 bases, and 9 bases lay between the germline ends. Germline-derived CDR1 and CDR2 are LGHDT and YNNKEL (reference sequence). The CDR3 is 12 residues long. For the CDR3, the DNA is TGTGCCAGCAGCCAAGATGGTCCCGGGCAGTACTTC. Translating gives CASSQDGPGQYF.

The gene calls are TRBV2 and TRBJ2-7; TRBD1 aligns across 10 bases. V lost 6 bases to trimming and J lost 3 bases; unmatched junction nucleotides: 5. Germline V gene sequence: CDR1 SNHLY, CDR2 FYNNEI. This CDR3 comprises 14 residues. For the CDR3, the DNA is TGTGCCAGCAGCCCAAGGACAGGGGGCTACGAGCAGTACTTC. Translated, it gives CASSPRTGGYEQYF.

The chain carries TRBV10-3 and TRBJ1-5, with TRBD1 identical over 7 bases. V shed 4 bases, J shed 3 bases, and the junction held 6 bases outside the gene matches. This CDR3 has 15 amino acids. Germline V gene lookup returns CDR1 ENHRY and CDR2 SYGVKD. Here the CDR3 reads CAISVGTANNQPQHF. CDR3 nucleotides: TGTGCCATCAGTGTGGGGACAGCCAACAATCAGCCCCAGCATTTT.

This clone has only a few counts. The J gene is TRBJ2-2, the V gene TRBV27; 8 nucleotides match TRBD1. The CDR3 sequence is 15 residues long. Per germline, CDR1 MNHEY and CDR2 SMNVEV (reference sequence). The ends lost 6 bases at V and 4 bases at J; junction bases unmatched: 7. The CDR3: CASRMQGASTGELFF. For the CDR3, the DNA is TGTGCCAGCAGAATGCAGGGGGCGAGCACCGGGGAGCTGTTTTTT.

J is TRBJ1-1 and V is TRBV6-5; D ambiguous. The CDR3 length is 16 residues. The germline CDR1 and CDR2 sequences are MNHEY and SVGAGI. V lost 1 base, J lost 5 bases, and 17 bases lay in between. CDR3 nucleotide sequence: TGTGCCAGCAGTTACTTCTCCGACACCCTGAGTACTGAAGCTTTCTTT. Translated: CASSYFSDTLSTEAFF.

V usage is TRBV6-5 and J usage is TRBJ1-2, with TRBD1 as a possible D gene (5 bases). The V gene's germline CDR1 is MNHEY and CDR2 SVGAGI. V gave up 8 bases and J gave up 4 bases, with 20 bases separating them. The CDR3 extends over 15 amino acids. This CDR3 reads CASLAARGDSYGYTF. CDR3 sequence (DNA): TGTGCCAGCTTAGCCGCAAGGGGCGACAGCTATGGCTACACCTTC.

The rearrangement joins TRBV4-1 to TRBJ2-3; 15 nucleotides line up with TRBD2. The germline CDR1 and CDR2 sequences are MGHRA and YSYEKL. V lost 5 bases to trimming and J lost 7 bases; unmatched junction nucleotides: 10. This CDR3 has 17 residues. Written as DNA, the CDR3 is TGCGCCAGCAGCACACGGACTAGCGGGGGGGCTCTAAATACGCAGTATTTT. This encodes CASSTRTSGGALNTQYF.

The rearrangement uses TRBV6-5 and TRBJ2-1; 12 bases align to TRBD1. From germline, CDR1 is MNHEY and CDR2 SVGAGI. The CDR3 totals 15 residues. V dropped 7 bases and J dropped 7; count of bases not matched to a gene: 8. CDR3 DNA sequence: TGTGCCAGCACCGGGGGGGACAGGGGGCGAAATGAGCAGTTCTTC. Translated, it gives CASTGGDRGRNEQFF.

The chain combines TRBV21-1 with TRBJ1-5; the table's D call, TRBD1, has no DNA check behind it. TRBV21-1 is recorded as a pseudogene. The CDR3 runs 19 residues. CDR3: CASSKVGGQDCFQNQPQHF. In DNA form, the CDR3 reads TGTGCCAGCAGCAAAGTTGGGGGCCAAGATTGTTTCCAAAATCAGCCCCAGCATTTT.

This sequence joins TRBV30 and TRBJ2-3; 8 nucleotides match TRBD2. The CDR3 is 17 amino acids. V trimming: 7 bases; J trimming: 0 bases; junction bases outside the gene matches: 15. Germline lookup yields CDR1 GTSNPN and CDR2 SVGIG (reference sequence). CDR3 region: CALAGTRLAISTDTQYF. CDR3 bases: TGTGCCTTGGCAGGGACAAGACTAGCGATTAGCACAGATACGCAGTATTTT.

Of note for this clone: Compared with germline, one end of the junction differs, possibly owing to a read error. Other DNA sequences in the sample encode the same CDR3. The genes are TRBV5-1 and TRBJ2-2, with a possible D match to TRBD2 (5 bases). This CDR3 has 16 residues. Germline values: CDR1 SGHRS, CDR2 YFSETQ. CDR3 loop: CASNMRAVTNTGELFF. The CDR3, as DNA: TGCGCCAGCAACATGAGAGCGGTCACAAACACCGGGGAGTTGTTTTTT. The full variable domain, rest sourced from reference TRBV5-1 and TRBJ2-2, is KAGVTQTPRYLIKTRGQQVTLSCSPISGHRSVSWYQQTPGQGLQFLFEYFSETQRNKGNFPGRFSGRQFSNSRSEMNVSTLELGDSALYLCASNMRAVTNTGELFFGEGSRLTVL.

The rearrangement joins TRBV5-1 to TRBJ2-3; D remains ambiguous. The V end lost 0 bases, the J end lost 5 bases, and 4 bases lay between the germline ends. Germline CDR1 is SGHRS and CDR2 is YFSETQ. This CDR3 is 12 amino acids long. The DNA of the CDR3 is TGCGCCAGCAGCTTGGAGCTAGATACGCAGTATTTT. Its protein is CASSLELDTQYF.

This clone was seen once. The chain recombines TRBV11-2 with TRBJ2-7, with 10 nucleotides matching TRBD2. Germline V gives CDR1 SGHAT, CDR2 FQNNGV. The CDR3 is 16 amino acids. V lost 3 bases to trimming and J lost 2 bases; unmatched junction nucleotides: 7. CDR3 sequence: CASSFPIAGGAYEQYF. CDR3 bases: TGTGCCAGCAGCTTTCCAATAGCGGGGGGTGCCTACGAGCAGTACTTC.

The V gene is TRBV6-6, the J gene TRBJ1-4; no firm D call. Germline V gives CDR1 MNHNY, CDR2 SVGAGI (reference sequence). With 2 bases removed from V and 8 bases from J, the gap between germline ends came to 15 bases. The CDR3 runs to 15 residues. CDR3 sequence: CASSYGFSGGEKLFF. The CDR3 DNA reads TGTGCCAGCAGTTACGGCTTCTCTGGAGGCGAAAAACTGTTTTTT.

This clone was found once. The chain joins TRBV27 to TRBJ2-3; 9 bases agree with TRBD2. This CDR3 has 15 residues. Germline values: CDR1 MNHEY, CDR2 SMNVEV (reference sequence). The J segment lost 3 bases and the V segment lost 2 bases, leaving 3 bases of the junction unmatched. The CDR3 loop reads CASSLGGRVTDTQYF. DNA for the CDR3: TGTGCCAGCAGTTTAGGCGGGAGGGTTACAGATACGCAGTATTTT.

The chain uses TRBV6-1 and TRBJ1-5; D gene unclear. Germline CDR1 MNHNS, CDR2 SASEGT. The CDR3 has 13 residues. The V and J ends lost 3 bases and 6 bases respectively, with 9 bases between them. Written as DNA, the CDR3 is TGTGCCAGCAGTGAGTCGAGGAGTCAGCCCCAGCATTTT. This codes for CASSESRSQPQHF.

The J gene is TRBJ2-2, the V gene TRBV5-1; D gene unclear. The CDR3 is made up of 14 amino acids. CDR1 and CDR2 (germline): SGHRS, YFSETQ. Deletions cut 1 base from V and 1 base from J, with 5 bases between. The CDR3 coding sequence is TGCGCCAGCAGCTTGACGGGGAACACCGGGGAGCTGTTTTTT. Protein sequence: CASSLTGNTGELFF.

The V call is TRBV6-5, the J call TRBJ1-3; the D gene is possibly TRBD1 (6 bases). The V gene lost 6 bases and the J gene lost 3 bases, with 15 bases spanning the gap. The CDR3 runs to 15 residues. Germline V lookup: CDR1 MNHEY, CDR2 SVGAGI. CDR3 loop: CASSGQGLSGNTIYF. The CDR3 coding sequence is TGTGCCAGCAGCGGGCAGGGGCTGAGTGGAAACACCATATATTTT.

The chain recombines TRBV6-5 with TRBJ1-4, with D perhaps matching TRBD1 (5 bases). V lost 7 bases, J lost 6 bases, and 15 bases lay in between. Germline CDR1 is MNHEY and CDR2 is SVGAGI. The CDR3 contains 14 residues. The CDR3 DNA sequence: TGTGCCAGCAAGGCCTGGGGGGTCGATGAAAAACTGTTTTTT. It codes for CASKAWGVDEKLFF.

The J gene is TRBJ2-7, the V gene TRBV12-2; the tabulated D call, TRBD1, remains unverified against the DNA. TRBV12-2 is a recognized pseudogene. The CDR3 loop spans 16 amino acids. CDR3: CASRFPVGTERMEQYF. The DNA for the CDR3 is TGTGCAAGTCGCTTCCCGGTCGGGACAGAACGAATGGAGCAGTACTTC.

This chain links TRBV5-1 with TRBJ2-5; the D gene is possibly TRBD2 (5 bases). This CDR3 has 17 residues. CDR1 and CDR2 from the germline V gene are SGHRS and YFSETQ. Trimming took off 0 bases at V and 2 bases at J, with 17 bases between the two ends. The CDR3 nucleotides are TGCGCCAGCAGCTTGGCGGAGGATACCTCCTTTCAAGAGACCCAGTACTTC. Its translation: CASSLAEDTSFQETQYF.

This clone was recorded once. The chain recombines TRBV5-1 with TRBJ1-3; TRBD1 might be the D (5 bases). The CDR3 sequence is 16 residues long. Germline V gene lookup returns CDR1 SGHRS and CDR2 YFSETQ. Trimming took 1 base from V and 0 from J, leaving 11 bases between them. In DNA, the CDR3 is TGCGCCAGCAGCTTGACGGGGGACCCCTCTGGAAACACCATATATTTT. Protein product: CASSLTGDPSGNTIYF.

This chain connects TRBV5-4 to TRBJ2-1; 9 positions match TRBD2. V gave up 8 bases and J gave up 6 bases; unmatched junction bases: 9. In germline, CDR1 is SGHNT, CDR2 YYREEE (reference sequence). The CDR3 runs to 14 residues. As DNA, the CDR3 is TGTGCCAGTTCCCCGGGACTAGCTGCCAATGAGCAGTTCTTC. This gives the protein CASSPGLAANEQFF.

The chain couples TRBV19 to TRBJ1-5; TRBD1 matches 9 bases. The germline gives CDR1 LNHDA, CDR2 SQIVND (reference sequence). The CDR3 sequence is 15 residues long. V shed 6 bases, J shed 7 bases, and the junction held 10 bases outside the gene matches. The CDR3 bases are TGTGCCAGTAGGGGGTACAGGGGGCCTGGGCAGCCCCAGCATTTT. Translating gives CASRGYRGPGQPQHF.

V is TRBV19 and J is TRBJ1-2; no definite D call. Germline V gene sequence: CDR1 LNHDA, CDR2 SQIVND (reference sequence). Trimming pared 5 bases from V and 2 bases from J, leaving 9 bases between. The CDR3 totals 13 residues. The CDR3 loop reads CASSDDGNYGYTF. In DNA form, the CDR3 reads TGTGCCAGTAGTGATGACGGGAACTATGGCTACACCTTC.

The V gene is TRBV5-1, the J gene TRBJ2-6, with D possibly TRBD1 on 5 matching bases. The germline V gene encodes CDR1 SGHRS and CDR2 YFSETQ. This CDR3 spans 16 amino acids. Deletions cut 4 bases from V and 2 bases from J, with 13 bases between. CDR3 residues: CASSQGISPGANVLTF. The CDR3 DNA reads as TGCGCCAGCAGCCAGGGTATCTCACCTGGGGCCAACGTCCTGACTTTC.